This TCR beta chain was retrieved from a study of graft-versus-host responses after intestinal transplantation. Whole-study context: Multivisceral, liver-intestinal, or isolated intestinal transplants were performed in recipients.

Study-wide results and caveats: Among recipient marrow samples, GvH clones were found; some appeared first in ileum or blood.

Worth noting for this clone: The antigen is not known.

The V end was cut by 0 bases, the J end by 5 bases, with 11 bases between. The germline gives CDR1 SGHRS, CDR2 YFSETQ. The CDR3 is 14 residues long. The assay was immunoSEQ multiplex PCR, and TCRdb's table has in-frame clones only and misses some. The sample gives more than 65,000 clones, nearly 85% of which show up once; 0.39% is in the top ten. The starting material was unstimulated CD4+ T cells sorted from spleen or lymph node cells, obtained before transplant. The J gene is TRBJ2-5, the V gene TRBV5-1; D is unresolved. The TCR comes from a human donor who was the organ donor for an intestinal transplant. The CDR3 loop is CASSLVTPRETQYF. Written as DNA, the CDR3 is TGCGCCAGCAGCTTGGTTACACCGAGGGAGACCCAGTACTTC.